One and the same sample provided the 4 T cell receptor beta chains below, sequenced in a study of T cells expressing NK-cell markers. TCRdb re-called the 5' RACE reads and gives one entry per CDR3 protein, without DNA. The listing records some 340,000 distinct CDR3 sequences. The source material was blood T cells: a sorted CD56 or NKG2C T cell subset, CD4+ or CD8+ T cells, or bulk PBMC T cells (not recorded which). The receptors stem from a man aged 18-75 years in good health.

The chain is built from TRBV10-3 and TRBJ2-3; lacking DNA, the TRBD2 call made by TCRdb goes unchecked. The CDR3 extends over 17 amino acids. Per germline, CDR1 ENHRY and CDR2 SYGVKD. This CDR3 is CAISKDLAGGVTDTQYF.

The V gene is TRBV18, the J gene TRBJ2-7; TCRdb's D call, TRBD2, is unchecked because there is no DNA. CDR3 size: 13 residues. CDR1 and CDR2 from the germline V gene are KGHSH and LQKENI. CDR3 residues: CASSPPGLREQYF.

The genes are TRBV5-1 and TRBJ2-7; TCRdb's D call of TRBD2 is untestable without DNA. This CDR3 region has 18 residues. Looked up from germline, CDR1 is SGHRS and CDR2 is YFSETQ. The CDR3 sequence is CASSGTSGGAGWSYEQYF.

The chain carries TRBV19 and TRBJ2-5. This CDR3 is 14 amino acids long. Germline CDR1 is LNHDA and CDR2 is SQIVND (reference sequence). CDR3 sequence reads: CASGTSTSQETQYF.